These 21 T cell receptor beta chains were sequenced from one sample in a study of T-cell memory formation after mild COVID-19. TCRdb ran MiXCR on the 5' RACE reads and lists one entry per CDR3 protein. This table holds about 130,000 distinct CDR3 sequences, approximately 17% found once. Sequencing was carried out using PBMCs or a T cell subset sorted from them (not recorded which). All receptors come from a man aged 18 to 29 who had mild COVID-19 (a few samples of this study predate the infection). Cell type and time point are not known.

CDR3 region: CATSRVGGAGNTIYF. The DNA of the CDR3 is TGTGCCACCAGCAGAGTCGGGGGGGCTGGAAACACCATATATTTT. The chain links TRBV15 to TRBJ1-3; tentatively, D is TRBD1 (5 bases). V gave up 1 base and J gave up 2 bases, with 9 bases separating them. Per germline, CDR1 LNHNV and CDR2 YYDKDF (reference sequence). This CDR3 comprises 15 residues.

This chain joins TRBV28 and TRBJ1-2; D call uncertain. The CDR3 covers 15 residues. V was trimmed by 4 bases and J by 9 bases, leaving 21 bases between them. From germline, CDR1 is MDHEN and CDR2 SYDVKM. The CDR3 here is CASSSSPSGLRSYTF. CDR3 coding DNA: TGTGCCAGCAGTTCTAGCCCCAGTGGCCTTAGGAGCTACACCTTC.

The rearrangement uses TRBV5-1 and TRBJ2-3; 7 bases map to TRBD1. V trimming: 0 bases; J trimming: 1 base; junction bases outside the gene matches: 8. Looked up from germline, CDR1 is SGHRS and CDR2 is YFSETQ. CDR3 length: 17 amino acids. CDR3 protein: CASSLEGGNERTDTQYF. Written as DNA, the CDR3 is TGCGCCAGCAGCTTGGAAGGGGGCAACGAACGCACAGATACGCAGTATTTT.

This chain uses TRBV5-6 with TRBJ1-2; D gene ambiguous. Per germline, CDR1 SGHDT and CDR2 YYEEEE. V was trimmed by 0 bases and J by 4 bases, leaving 7 bases between them. The CDR3 is 13 residues long. CDR3 amino acids: CASSLGPTYGYTF. The CDR3 DNA is TGTGCCAGCAGCTTGGGACCGACCTATGGCTACACCTTC.

This clonotype was seen more than once but under ten times. The rearrangement links TRBV6-2 or TRBV6-3 to TRBJ2-2; no clear D gene. CDR1 MNHEY and CDR2 SVGEGT come from the germline V gene. The CDR3 loop spans 14 amino acids. The germline V and J ends were trimmed by 8 bases and 1 base, with 11 bases remaining between them. The DNA of the CDR3 is TGTGCCAGCCTTGCGGCGGTGAACACCGGGGAGCTGTTTTTT. This translates into CASLAAVNTGELFF.

The chain joins TRBV9 to TRBJ2-7; D is unresolved. The CDR3 is 14 amino acids. Germline CDR1 is SGDLS and CDR2 is YYNGEE. V lost 0 bases to trimming and J lost 1 base, with 8 bases between them. CDR3 nucleotide sequence: TGTGCCAGCAGCGTAGACGCCGGATCCTACGAGCAGTACTTC. This sequence encodes CASSVDAGSYEQYF.

CDR3 residues: CASSPNEGQGAGELFF. CDR3 sequence (DNA): TGCGCCAGCAGCCCCAACGAAGGACAGGGTGCCGGGGAGCTGTTTTTT. The chain joins TRBV5-1 to TRBJ2-2, with 8 nucleotides matching TRBD1. The germline V gene has CDR1 SGHRS and CDR2 YFSETQ. Trimming took 4 bases from V and 6 from J; bases not matched to a gene: 11. This CDR3 is 16 amino acids long.

The gene calls are TRBV20-1 and TRBJ1-1; perhaps TRBD1 as D (6 bases). The CDR3 extends over 12 amino acids. V gave up 3 bases and J gave up 10 bases, with 15 bases separating them. CDR1 and CDR2 (germline): DFQATT, SNEGSKA (reference sequence). CDR3: CSASGGPSRAFF. The CDR3 nucleotides are TGCAGTGCTAGTGGGGGCCCTTCTCGAGCTTTCTTT.

This clonotype was detected many times. The CDR3 nucleotides read TGTGCCACCAGCAGAGTAGGGGCGGGCAATGAGCAGTTCTTC. Its translation is CATSRVGAGNEQFF. This chain links TRBV15 with TRBJ2-1; D is perhaps TRBD1 or TRBD2 (5 bases each). The CDR3 runs to 14 residues. Trimming left V 1 base short and J 6 bases short, with 10 bases between. Per germline, CDR1 LNHNV and CDR2 YYDKDF (reference sequence).

The chain carries TRBV11-2 and TRBJ2-3; no reliable D call. V lost 1 base, J lost 7 bases, and 12 bases lay in between. Germline CDR1 SGHAT, CDR2 FQNNGV. CDR3 size: 14 residues. The CDR3 region is CASSLVAPWNTQYF. The CDR3 DNA is TGTGCCAGCAGCTTAGTTGCCCCATGGAATACGCAGTATTTT.

CDR3 loop: CASTPGRDTGELFF. The DNA for the CDR3 is TGCGCCAGCACCCCTGGGCGGGACACCGGGGAGCTGTTTTTT. This chain links TRBV5-1 with TRBJ2-2; D is possibly TRBD2 (5 bases). Germline values: CDR1 SGHRS, CDR2 YFSETQ. Trimming took off 6 bases at V and 3 bases at J, with 12 bases between the two ends. This CDR3 contains 14 residues.

The chain joins TRBV7-2 to TRBJ1-5; tentative D call: TRBD1 (5 bases). Trimming left V 1 base short and J 5 bases short, with 12 bases between. CDR3 size: 15 residues. The germline V gene encodes CDR1 SGHTA and CDR2 FQGNSA. The CDR3 reads CASSLGGRAYQPQHF. CDR3 DNA: TGTGCCAGCAGCTTAGGAGGCAGGGCCTATCAGCCCCAGCATTTT.

J is TRBJ1-4 and V is TRBV18; no clear D gene. CDR3 size: 13 residues. V dropped 7 bases and J dropped 4 bases, with 10 bases sitting between them. The germline CDR1 and CDR2 sequences are KGHSH and LQKENI. CDR3 nucleotides: TGTGCCAGCTTTACTCAGAATAATGAAAAACTGTTTTTT. Translation gives CASFTQNNEKLFF.

This clonotype was counted between two and nine times. This sequence joins TRBV25-1 and TRBJ1-2; D not resolved. V lost 3 bases and J 4 bases, leaving 6 bases between the germline ends. Germline V gene data show CDR1 as MGHDK and CDR2 as SYGVNS. CDR3 length: 12 amino acids. The CDR3 DNA reads TGTGCCAGCAGTGATCCAGCCTATGGCTACACCTTC. Its protein is CASSDPAYGYTF.

This clonotype was counted a few times. This sequence joins TRBV6-2 or TRBV6-3 and TRBJ2-7; TRBD2 matches at 7 bases. V was pared by 6 bases and J by 3 bases, with 8 bases of the junction left unmatched. The V gene's germline CDR1 is MNHEY and CDR2 SVGEGT. This CDR3 has 14 residues. CDR3 nucleotides: TGTGCCAGCAGACTTAGCGGGCGACGCTACGAGCAGTACGTC. It codes for CASRLSGRRYEQYV.

This chain links TRBV7-2 with TRBJ2-7; 8 bases are a match to TRBD1. The CDR3 loop spans 14 amino acids. Germline V lookup: CDR1 SGHTA, CDR2 FQGNSA. Trimming removed 5 bases from V and 2 bases from J; junction bases left unmatched: 5. The CDR3 nucleotides are TGTGCCAGCAGCCTCGACAGGGGCCCCTACGAGCAGTACGTC. It is translated as CASSLDRGPYEQYV.

The J gene is TRBJ2-7, the V gene TRBV7-2; TRBD2 matches 14 bases. Losses at the gene ends were 4 bases for V and 0 bases for J; bases not matched to a gene: 5. This CDR3 spans 17 amino acids. Germline V CDR1 and CDR2: SGHTA, FQGNSA. CDR3 nucleotide sequence: TGTGCCAGCAGCTATAGCGGGACTAGCGGGGGCTCCTACGAGCAGTACGTC. It translates to CASSYSGTSGGSYEQYV.

The V call is TRBV10-3, the J call TRBJ1-6, with 7 bases that match TRBD1. CDR1 ENHRY and CDR2 SYGVKD come from the germline V gene. Unmatched junction bases numbered 4, after V lost 7 bases and J lost 7 bases. CDR3 size: 13 residues. The CDR3 loop reads CAITQGENSPLHF. The CDR3 nucleotides read TGTGCCATCACCCAGGGGGAAAATTCACCCCTCCACTTT.

The gene calls are TRBV10-3 and TRBJ2-2; unclear D gene. The germline V gene encodes CDR1 ENHRY and CDR2 SYGVKD. V lost 0 bases, J lost 5 bases, and 13 bases lay in between. This CDR3 is 16 amino acids long. CDR3 region: CAISESTLRETGELFF. In nucleotides, the CDR3 is TGTGCCATCAGTGAGTCAACATTAAGGGAAACCGGGGAGCTGTTTTTT.

The V call is TRBV4-3, the J call TRBJ2-2; D ambiguous. There are 13 residues in the CDR3. Germline V gene sequence: CDR1 LGHNA, CDR2 YSLEER. Trimming shortened V by 0 bases and J by 8 bases, and 7 bases separated the two germline ends. The CDR3 sequence is CASSQDKGGELFF. The CDR3 DNA is TGCGCCAGCAGCCAAGATAAGGGAGGGGAGCTGTTTTTT.

This clonotype has just a few counts. The chain is built from TRBV10-3 and TRBJ2-7; D gene uncertain. CDR1 and CDR2 (germline): ENHRY, SYGVKD. The CDR3 is made up of 13 amino acids. V lost 0 bases, J lost 5 bases, and 8 bases lay in between. Here the CDR3 DNA reads TGTGCCATCAGTGAGTCCAGAGCCCACGAGCAGTACGTC. This encodes CAISESRAHEQYV.